The source of this TCR beta chain is a study of blood T cell repertoires in COVID-19. For the study at large: Sites across the United States, Italy and Spain contributed samples from acute and convalescent COVID-19. In each case, the material was cDNA or gDNA derived from T cells, B-cell-depleted T cells, or PBMCs.

The table lists this clone with a count of one. Germline CDR1 reads MDHEN; CDR2 reads SYDVKM. This CDR3 is built from 16 residues. With 8 bases removed from V and 5 bases from J, the gap between germline ends came to 23 bases. Under the authors' procedure: Cell counts per sample came from amplifying reference gene primers. The data were produced by immunoSEQ multiplex PCR, yet TCRdb's version contains in-frame clones alone and is incomplete. V and J calls and clone size come straight from that table; D and trimming were deduced from the DNA. The sample includes roughly 280,000 clones, 80% to 90% of them seen just once.

J is TRBJ2-3 and V is TRBV28, with D possibly being TRBD2 (6 bases). The sample consisted of peripheral blood. The source of this sequence is a man in his 60s with acute or convalescent COVID-19. CDR3 region: CASGNPRGKIGDTQYF. The CDR3 DNA reads as TGTGCCAGCGGGAACCCCCGGGGGAAAATTGGAGATACGCAGTATTTT.